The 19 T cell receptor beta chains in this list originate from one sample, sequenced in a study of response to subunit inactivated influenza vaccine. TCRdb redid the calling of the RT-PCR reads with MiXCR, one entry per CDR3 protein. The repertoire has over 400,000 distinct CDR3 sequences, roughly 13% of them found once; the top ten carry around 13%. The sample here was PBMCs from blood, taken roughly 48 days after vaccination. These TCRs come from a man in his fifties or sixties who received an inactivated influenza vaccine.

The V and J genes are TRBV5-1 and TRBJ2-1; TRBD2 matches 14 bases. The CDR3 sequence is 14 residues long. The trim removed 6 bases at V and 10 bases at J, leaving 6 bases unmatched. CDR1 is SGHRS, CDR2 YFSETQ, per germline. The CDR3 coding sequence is TGCGCCAGCAAGGGGACTAGCGGGAGTGGGGAGCAGTTCTTC. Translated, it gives CASKGTSGSGEQFF.

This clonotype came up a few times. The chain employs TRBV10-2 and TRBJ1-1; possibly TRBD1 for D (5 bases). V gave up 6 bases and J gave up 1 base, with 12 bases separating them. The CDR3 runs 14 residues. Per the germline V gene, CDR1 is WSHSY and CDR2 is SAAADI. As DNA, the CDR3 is TGCGCCAGCAGGGGCAGGGAGGGGAACACTGAAGCTTTCTTT. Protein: CASRGREGNTEAFF.

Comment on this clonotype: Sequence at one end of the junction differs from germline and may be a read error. The CDR3 DNA follows: TGCAGTGCTGGACGTGGGGCGGGAACCTACGAGCGGTACTTC. Translating it yields CSAGRGAGTYERYF. The chain has TRBV20-1 and TRBJ2-7; weak D call: TRBD2 (6 bases). This CDR3 contains 14 residues. Germline lookup yields CDR1 DFQATT and CDR2 SNEGSKA (reference sequence).

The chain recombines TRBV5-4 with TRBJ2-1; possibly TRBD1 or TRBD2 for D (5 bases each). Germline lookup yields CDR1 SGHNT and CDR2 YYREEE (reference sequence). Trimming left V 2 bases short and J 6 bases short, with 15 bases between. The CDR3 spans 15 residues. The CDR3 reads CASSLTRGAGNEQFF. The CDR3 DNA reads TGTGCCAGCAGCTTAACGAGGGGCGCTGGCAATGAGCAGTTCTTC. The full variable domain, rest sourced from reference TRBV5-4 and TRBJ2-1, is ETGVTQSPTHLIKTRGQQVTLRCSSQSGHNTVSWYQQALGQGPQFIFQYYREEENGRGNFPPRFSGLQFPNYSSELNVNALELDDSALYLCASSLTRGAGNEQFFGPGTRLTVL.

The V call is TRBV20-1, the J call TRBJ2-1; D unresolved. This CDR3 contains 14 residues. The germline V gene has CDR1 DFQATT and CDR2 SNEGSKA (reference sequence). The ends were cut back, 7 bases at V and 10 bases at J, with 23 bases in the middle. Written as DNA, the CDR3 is TGCAGTGGTCGCCCCGGGTCTCTGTTGAGGGAGCAGTTCTTC. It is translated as CSGRPGSLLREQFF.

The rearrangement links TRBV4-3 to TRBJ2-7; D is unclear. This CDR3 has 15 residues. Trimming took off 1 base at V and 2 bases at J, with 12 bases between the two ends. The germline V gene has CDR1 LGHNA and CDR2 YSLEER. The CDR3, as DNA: TGCGCCAGCAGCCAAGTTTTAGGCAGTGCCTACGAGCAGTACTTC. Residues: CASSQVLGSAYEQYF.

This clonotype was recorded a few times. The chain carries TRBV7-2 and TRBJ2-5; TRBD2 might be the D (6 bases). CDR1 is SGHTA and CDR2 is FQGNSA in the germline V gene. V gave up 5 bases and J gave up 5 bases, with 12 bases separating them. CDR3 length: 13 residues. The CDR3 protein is CASSRGMRETQYF. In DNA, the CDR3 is TGTGCCAGCAGCCGCGGGATGCGTGAGACCCAGTACTTC.

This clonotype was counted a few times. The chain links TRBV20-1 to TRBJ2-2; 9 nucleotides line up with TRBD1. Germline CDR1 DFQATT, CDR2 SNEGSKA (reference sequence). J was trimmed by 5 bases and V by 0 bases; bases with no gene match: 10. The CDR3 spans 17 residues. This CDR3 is CSARDLIDRGGTGELFF. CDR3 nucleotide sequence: TGCAGTGCTAGAGACCTAATCGACAGGGGGGGAACCGGGGAGCTGTTTTTT.

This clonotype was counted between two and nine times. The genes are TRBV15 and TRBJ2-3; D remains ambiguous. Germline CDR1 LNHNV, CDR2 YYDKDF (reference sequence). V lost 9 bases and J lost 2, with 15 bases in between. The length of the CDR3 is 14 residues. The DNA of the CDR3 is TGTGCCACACGACCCGGCTGGTCCACAGATACGCAGTATTTT. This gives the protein CATRPGWSTDTQYF.

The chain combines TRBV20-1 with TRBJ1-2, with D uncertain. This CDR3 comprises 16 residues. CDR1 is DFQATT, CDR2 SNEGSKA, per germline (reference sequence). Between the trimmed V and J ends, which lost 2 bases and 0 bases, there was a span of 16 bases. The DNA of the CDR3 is TGCAGTGCTAGAACGTCCGGCCGGGGTACTAACTATGGCTACACCTTC. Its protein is CSARTSGRGTNYGYTF.

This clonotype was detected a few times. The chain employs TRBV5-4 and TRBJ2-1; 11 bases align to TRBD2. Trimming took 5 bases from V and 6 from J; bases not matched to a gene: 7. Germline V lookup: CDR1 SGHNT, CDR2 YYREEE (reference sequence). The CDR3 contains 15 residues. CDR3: CASSPGTSGANEQFF. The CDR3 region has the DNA TGTGCCAGCAGTCCCGGGACTAGCGGTGCCAATGAGCAGTTCTTC.

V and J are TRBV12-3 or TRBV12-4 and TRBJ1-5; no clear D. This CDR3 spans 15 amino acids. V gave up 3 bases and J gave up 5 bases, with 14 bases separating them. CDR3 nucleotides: TGTGCCAGCAGTTTCTACCCAGGCCTTGATCAGCCCCAGCATTTT. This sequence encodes CASSFYPGLDQPQHF.

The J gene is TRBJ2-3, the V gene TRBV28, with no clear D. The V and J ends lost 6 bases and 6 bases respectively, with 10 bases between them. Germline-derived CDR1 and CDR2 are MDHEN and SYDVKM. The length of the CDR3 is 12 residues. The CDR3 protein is CASRNPADTQYF. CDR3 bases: TGTGCCAGCAGGAACCCAGCGGATACGCAGTATTTT.

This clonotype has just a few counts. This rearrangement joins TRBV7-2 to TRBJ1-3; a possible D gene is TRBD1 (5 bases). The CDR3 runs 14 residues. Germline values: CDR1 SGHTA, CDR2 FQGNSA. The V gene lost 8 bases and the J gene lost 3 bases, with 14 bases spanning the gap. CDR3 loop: CASRDRRSGNTIYF. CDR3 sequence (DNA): TGTGCCAGCCGCGACAGACGGAGTGGAAACACCATATATTTT.

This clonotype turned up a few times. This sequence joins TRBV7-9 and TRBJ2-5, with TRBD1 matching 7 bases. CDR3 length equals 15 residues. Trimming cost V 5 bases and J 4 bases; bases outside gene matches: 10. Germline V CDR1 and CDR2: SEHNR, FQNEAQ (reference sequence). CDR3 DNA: TGTGCCAGCAGCAACGCCGACAGGGCGCGAGAGACCCAGTACTTC. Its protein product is CASSNADRARETQYF.

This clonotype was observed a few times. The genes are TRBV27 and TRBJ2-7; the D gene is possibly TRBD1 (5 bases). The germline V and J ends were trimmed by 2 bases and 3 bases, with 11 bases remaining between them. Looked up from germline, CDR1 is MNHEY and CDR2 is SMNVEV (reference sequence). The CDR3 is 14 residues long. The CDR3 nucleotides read TGTGCCAGCAGTTTAAGGGGCAGCTACTACGAGCAGTACTTC. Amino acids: CASSLRGSYYEQYF.

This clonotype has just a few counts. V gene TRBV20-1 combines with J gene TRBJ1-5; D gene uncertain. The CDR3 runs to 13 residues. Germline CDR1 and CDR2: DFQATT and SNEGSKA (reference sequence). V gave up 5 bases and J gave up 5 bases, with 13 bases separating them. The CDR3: CSAPISGDQPQHF. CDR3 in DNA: TGCAGTGCTCCAATTTCCGGAGATCAGCCCCAGCATTTT.

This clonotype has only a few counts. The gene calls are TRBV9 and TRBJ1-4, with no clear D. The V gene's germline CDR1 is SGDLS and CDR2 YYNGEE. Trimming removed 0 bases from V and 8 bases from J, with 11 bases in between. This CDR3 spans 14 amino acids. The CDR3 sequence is CASSVGGGGEKLFF. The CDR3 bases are TGTGCCAGCAGCGTAGGCGGAGGTGGCGAAAAACTGTTTTTT. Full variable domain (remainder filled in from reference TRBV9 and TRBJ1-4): DSGVTQTPKHLITATGQRVTLRCSPRSGDLSVYWYQQSLDQGLQFLIQYYNGEERAKGNILERFSAQQFPDLHSELNLSSLELGDSALYFCASSVGGGGEKLFFGSGTQLSVL.

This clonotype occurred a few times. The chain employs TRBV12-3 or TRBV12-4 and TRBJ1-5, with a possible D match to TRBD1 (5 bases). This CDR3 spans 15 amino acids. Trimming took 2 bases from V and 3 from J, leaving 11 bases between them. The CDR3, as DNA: TGTGCCAGCAGTTTAAGAAGGGGTCACAATCAGCCCCAGCATTTT. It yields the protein CASSLRRGHNQPQHF.